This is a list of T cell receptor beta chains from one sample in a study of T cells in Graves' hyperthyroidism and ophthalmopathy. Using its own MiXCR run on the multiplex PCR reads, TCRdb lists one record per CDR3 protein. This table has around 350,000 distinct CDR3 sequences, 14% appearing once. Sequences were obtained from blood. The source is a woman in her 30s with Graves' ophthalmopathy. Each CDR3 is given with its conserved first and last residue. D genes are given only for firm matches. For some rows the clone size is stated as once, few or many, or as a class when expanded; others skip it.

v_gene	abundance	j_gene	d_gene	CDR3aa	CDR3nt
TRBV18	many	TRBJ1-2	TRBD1	CASSPQGQGTVNYGYTF	TGTGCCAGCTCACCACAGGGACAGGGGACCGTTAACTATGGCTACACCTTC
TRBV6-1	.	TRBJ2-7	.	CASSPPLDRTREQYF	TGTGCCAGCAGTCCACCTCTCGACAGGACCCGGGAGCAGTACTTC
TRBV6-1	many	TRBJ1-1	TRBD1	CASKTDRALRDTEAFF	TGTGCCAGCAAAACGGACAGGGCCCTCCGTGACACTGAAGCTTTCTTT
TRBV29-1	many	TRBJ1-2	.	CSVEEGFGYGYTF	TGCAGCGTTGAGGAGGGATTCGGATATGGCTACACCTTC
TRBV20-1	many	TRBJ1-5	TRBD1	CSARTTGAVNQPQHF	TGCAGTGCTAGAACCACAGGGGCGGTCAATCAGCCCCAGCATTTT
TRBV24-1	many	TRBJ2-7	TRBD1	CATSDPQGSPSYEQYF	TGTGCCACCAGTGATCCACAGGGGAGCCCCTCCTACGAGCAGTACTTC
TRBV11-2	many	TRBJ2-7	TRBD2	CASSLASGGYEQYF	TGTGCCAGCAGCTTGGCTAGCGGGGGGTACGAGCAGTACTTC
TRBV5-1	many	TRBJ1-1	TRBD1	CASNQGGGSTEAFF	TGCGCCAGCAACCAGGGGGGGGGGAGCACTGAAGCTTTCTTT
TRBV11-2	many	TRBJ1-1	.	CASSKGLVTEAFF	TGTGCCAGCAGCAAGGGACTGGTCACTGAAGCTTTCTTT
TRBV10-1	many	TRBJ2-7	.	CASSESRGFDPYEQYF	TGCGCCAGCAGTGAGTCTAGGGGTTTCGACCCCTACGAGCAGTACTTC